This entry concerns a single TCR beta chain. Its antigen has not been determined. The input lacks base qualities; no much larger clone sits a single base away. The cohort comprised fewer than 700 healthy bone marrow donors. At the time of sampling, every cohort member was nominally healthy, though immune exposures that went unrecorded were likely present. The donor was CMV seronegative and belonged to the group of 352 seronegative cohort members. Each donor provided a peripheral blood sample, and peripheral blood mononuclear cells were used for TCR beta sequencing. The Qiagen DNeasy Blood Extraction Kit was used to extract genomic DNA from the blood cell samples. The data were obtained in a study of cytomegalovirus exposure and HLA in healthy donors (dated by TCRdb to 2015 to 2018). Context from the whole study: According to an earlier analysis of 587 of the donors, about 179 million T cells yielded some 110 million unique TCR beta sequences and approximately 300 Gb of sequence data. Along with the approximately 600-subject first cohort, a separate validation cohort of over 90 different subjects was used. About five DR-DQ haplotypes were handled as single units for association and clustering because linkage in the cohort was strong. A later analysis re-analyzed previously published TCR beta repertoires from about 730 donors and added high-resolution HLA genotyping to study TCR occurrence patterns. In the later analysis, no new phenotypic data were used to find candidate immune exposures; instead, reliance was placed on TCR beta sequences and their occurrence across donors. A later genetic analysis used genome-wide SNP genotypes for about three fifths of the 666 donors, treating that subset as a discovery cohort. The aim of the study was to test whether cataloging public T cell receptors could identify signatures of past pathogen exposure. The number of typed donors differed by locus: about 620-630 for A, B, C, DRB1 and DQB1; some 540 for DQA1; 606 for DPA1; and about 470 for DPB1. Of the roughly 410 genotyped donors, approximately 80% were placed in the genetic ancestry cluster associated with self-reported Caucasian donors. To decide whether each TCR beta V gene segment behaved as functional or pseudogenic, an earlier analysis of some 570 of the donors relied on high-throughput TCR beta sequencing. Using immunosequencing, the study profiled T cell repertoires from around 680 subjects and related those repertoires to cytomegalovirus serostatus. Across about 370 genotyped donors of the cohort, an average of about 240,000 unique TCR beta nucleotide sequences per donor were sequenced, and roughly 20% of those sequences were non-productive. Roughly 300 gigabases of sequencing data and 80 million or so unique TCR sequences were included in an early release covering over 600 HLA-typed donors. High-throughput TCR immunosequencing, statistical association of individual TCRs with disease status, and machine learning were combined to predict cytomegalovirus infection status. Class I and class II HLA loci were covered by the typing at four-digit resolution. Alongside the repertoire data, information on donor age, sex, ethnicity and CMV serostatus was compiled. All discovery cohort repertoires had been generated using a single sequencing platform.

The V end gives up 6 bases and the J end 5 bases, leaving 10 bases in the junction not matched to a gene. From a lookup of the germline V gene, CDR1 and CDR2 are KGHSH and LQKENI. Spanning cysteine to phenylalanine, the CDR3 consists of 15 amino acids. The only DNA kept is the CDR3, 45 bases in frame from the first base. Here is what the overall study found, with its caveats: A later genetic analysis reported fewer N-insertions in productive TCRs among donors in an Asian-associated ancestry cluster than the approximately 700-donor mean. In an earlier analysis of about 600 of the donors, most TCR beta V segments appeared in productive rearrangements about 87% or about 30% of the time, broadly matching IMGT annotations. A total of some 180 TCR beta chains were listed by the study as associated with cytomegalovirus. In a later analysis, HLA-associated TCR beta chains showed more clonal expansion and lower generation probabilities than non-associated chains that were equally common. Specific HLA alleles were associated with around 18,000 TCR beta sequences at a false discovery rate of 0.05 in a later analysis. Linkage disequilibrium might explain the correlated functional status among segregating V segments, but an unknown experimental factor could not be excluded. Three of the identified cytomegalovirus-associated TCR beta chains were confirmed in vitro to be specific for cytomegalovirus antigens. An association between a missense DCLRE1C variant and V-gene and J-gene trimming of TCR beta chains was found in a later genetic analysis and replicated in an independent cohort. A later analysis found that TCR association rates varied across HLA loci, with DRB1 alleles showing the most associated TCRs and HLA-C alleles the fewest. For the cohort, immune exposure information was limited to CMV serostatus. Most CMV-associated TCR beta chains appeared to be HLA-restricted in a later analysis, and the HLA associations seemed to be driven largely by CMV exposure. A later analysis reported that several top co-occurrence clusters appeared linked to parvovirus B19, influenza, CMV and Epstein-Barr virus. The authors suggested that the approach could potentially be extended to other disease states and immunological phenotypes. HLA typing was unavailable for some donors at each locus, so association tests used only the typed subset. The sequencing pipeline was judged likely to have produced a cluster of highly shared sequence variants as a technical artifact. In this cohort, only TCR beta chains were sequenced, and detectable features were limited by the absence of alpha or paired-chain data. Because counts were too low, roughly 16 rarely observed V segments, including chromosome 9 orphons, were left out of the earlier analysis of a few hundred of the donors. Most TCR sequences were observed very rarely across donors, whereas some public TCRs were present in many individuals. Some IMGT-functional V segments, including TRBV6-2 and TRBV6-3, could not be distinguished by the 87-base-pair reads and were therefore excluded. In both the original and validation cohorts, the classifier was reported to diagnose cytomegalovirus status with high specificity and sensitivity. Strong co-occurrence of HLA alleles, especially DR and DQ, made assigning TCR associations to individual alleles difficult. A further reported finding was that TCR beta sequences accurately predicted the HLA-A and HLA-B alleles for most subjects in the first cohort. Sequencing depth was assumed to be roughly uniform across donors in the presence/absence analyses, though that assumption may not hold.

To prepare the library, the immunoSEQ multiplex PCR assay was applied. The multiplex PCR relied on a mix of 60 forward primers for TCR Vbeta segments and 13 reverse primers for TCR Jbeta segments. A multiplex PCR assay on genomic DNA amplified the CDR3 region of rearranged TCR beta genes. Amplified TCR beta libraries were sequenced as 87-base-pair reads on the Illumina HiSeq System. In the paper's pipeline: A later analysis counted about 82 million unique TCR beta chains across the 670 or so repertoires, and 10 million to 11 million of these chains were shared by at least two donors. To remove PCR and sequencing errors, raw reads were error-corrected and collapsed into unique sequences using a nearest-neighbor algorithm that merged closely related sequences. To assign V, D and J gene segments, CDR3 sequences were aligned to IMGT reference sequences. For a sequence to be retained, at least a six-nucleotide match to both a V gene segment and a J gene segment was required. A rearrangement counted as productive if the CDR3 had no stop codons and remained in frame with V and J, and every other rearrangement counted as non-productive. CDR3 was defined according to IMGT convention as the region running from the second conserved V-encoded cysteine to the conserved J-encoded phenylalanine. The earlier analysis of about 590 of the donors excluded sequences that lacked an unambiguous match to a single V gene segment. An earlier analysis of almost 600 of the donors classified V segments as functional when productive rearrangements were above 56.7% and as segregating when the standard deviation between donors was above 5%. To diagnose cytomegalovirus status from the catalog of TCR beta chain sequences, a statistical classification framework was built. In a later analysis, TCR nucleotide sequences were compared against IMGT/GENE-DB human TR gene sequences so that V and J genes could be assigned. A later analysis assigned CDR3 sequences and most-parsimonious VDJ recombination scenarios with the TCRdist pipeline. In a later analysis, each TCR beta chain was defined by its CDR3 amino acid sequence together with its V-gene family, and reads without a unique V-gene family were excluded. To address suspected cross-contamination and a sequencing artifact, a later analysis removed a few hundred highly shared, low-generation-probability nucleotide sequences. For each public chain, a later analysis derived a clonal expansion index from normalized ranks of inferred template counts within each repertoire. In a later analysis, generation probabilities were computed using a VDJ recombination model fitted to out-of-frame rearrangements, and the results were checked against IGoR. In a later analysis, hypergeometric tests were used to score TCR-TCR, TCR-HLA and TCR-CMV co-occurrence, with a repertoire-size bias correction applied to TCR pairs. False discovery rates were estimated in a later analysis by permuting HLA or CMV assignments 20 times. In a later analysis, co-occurring TCRs were grouped using DBSCAN, with TCRdist sequence similarity added in when clustering inside HLA-allele-positive subsets. Repertoires with fewer than 30,000 or more than 120,000 public chains, plus five repertoires with anomalous nucleotide sharing, were excluded from co-occurrence clustering. Imported from immuneACCESS, the table was reduced by TCRdb to in-frame sequences with V and J called. These copies leave out some clones; in studies compared against another copy, an unresolved V gene accounts for under half, and the cause of the remainder is not known. Clone size and V and J calls were adopted from that table, with D and trimming inferred from the DNA. The table for this sample lists 150,000 to 200,000 clones; around 79% of them were counted only once. The top ten hold 1.6% of the sample.

This chain joins TRBV18 to TRBJ2-3, with 8 bases matching TRBD2. Sequenced material: PBMCs. The sequence was obtained from a woman between 45 and 65 years old in good health and CMV-seronegative. CDR3 reads: CASSLRLTSEDTQYF. The DNA sequence is given as TGTGCCAGCTCCCTCCGTCTGACTAGCGAAGATACGCAGTATTTT.